The present T cell receptor (beta chain) was sequenced within a study of T-cell reconstitution after alpha-beta-depleted transplantation in children (dated by TCRdb to 2015 to 2016). For the study in its entirety: T-cell immune reconstitution after TCRalphabeta/CD19-depleted allogeneic hematopoietic cell transplantation in children was quantitatively tracked in the study by means of TCR repertoire profiling.

The library came from PCR. Sequencer: Illumina HiSeq 2500. TCR library preparation used molecular barcoding, with unique molecular identifiers applied to normalize quantification of the TCRbeta repertoire. The public reads were reprocessed in TCRdb via fastp at Q25 and MiXCR, keeping in-frame beta chains. A single entry per CDR3 protein holds the most common genes and DNA from its merged rows. This sample holds more than 200,000 distinct CDR3 sequences; about 9.6% were observed only once. The ten largest clones represent roughly 5.1% of the sample. At least ten counts were recorded for this clonotype. No antigen is known for it. No base quality values were provided; no much bigger clone lies one nucleotide off. This receptor was identified in a human donor who donated a stem cell graft to a child with SCID. Here the sequenced sample was PBMCs from the stem cell graft donor, taken from the stem cell graft.

The nucleotide sequence reads TGTGCCAGCAGTTACCGGAGCCTAAGGAACACTGAAGCTTTCTTT. Its protein product is CASSYRSLRNTEAFF. The V gene is TRBV6-5 and the J gene is TRBJ1-1; too little of a D gene remains to name it. The CDR3, cysteine through phenylalanine, is 15 amino acids long. Kept here is only the CDR3 DNA, which spans 45 bases and is read in frame from base 1. The germline V gene sets CDR1 to MNHEY and CDR2 to SVGAGI. The V end loses 2 bases and the J end loses 1 base, and a stretch of 11 bases separates them.